Presented here are 10 T cell receptor beta chains from one specimen sequenced in a study of blood T cell repertoires in COVID-19. Measured with immunoSEQ multiplex PCR; TCRdb has only the in-frame clones, and not every one. The top ten clones hold approximately 9% of a sample with about 250,000 clones, approximately 90% of them seen once. Sequencing used PBMCs or T cells enriched from blood (not recorded which). The origin of the receptors is a man aged 40-49 years who had recovered from COVID-19.

V gene TRBV13 combines with J gene TRBJ2-2; the match to TRBD1 covers 8 bases. The CDR3 is made up of 19 amino acids. The trim removed 5 bases at V and 2 bases at J, leaving 16 bases unmatched. The germline CDR1 and CDR2 sequences are PRHDT and FYEKMQ (reference sequence). CDR3 bases: TGTGCCAGCAGCCCCGAAGTTCGACAGGGGTTCCACAACACCGGGGAGCTGTTTTTT. As protein: CASSPEVRQGFHNTGELFF.

The chain joins TRBV3-1 (or the pseudogene TRBV3-2) to TRBJ2-7; TRBD2 aligns across 7 bases. V trimming: 2 bases; J trimming: 2 bases; junction bases outside the gene matches: 6. Germline CDR1 and CDR2: LGHDT and YNNKEL (reference sequence). CDR3 length: 15 residues. The CDR3 coding sequence is TGTGCCAGCAGCCAACTTCCTACTAGCGCCTACGAGCAGTACTTC. Its translation: CASSQLPTSAYEQYF.

This rearrangement joins TRBV7-8 to TRBJ2-5; 7 nucleotides line up with TRBD2. Trimming cost V 2 bases and J 2 bases; bases outside gene matches: 5. This CDR3 has 15 residues. Germline V gene data show CDR1 as SGHVS and CDR2 as FQNEAQ. CDR3 sequence (DNA): TGTGCCAGCAGCTTAAGCGGGGCGCGTCAAGAGACCCAGTACTTC. It codes for CASSLSGARQETQYF. Filled out from reference TRBV7-8 and TRBJ2-5, the complete variable domain reads GAGVSQSPRYKVAKRGQDVALRCDPISGHVSLFWYQQALGQGPEFLTYFQNEAQLDKSGLPSDRFFAERPEGSVSTLKIQRTQQEDSAVYLCASSLSGARQETQYFGPGTRLLVL.

This clone was recorded only once. The CDR3: CASSQDPGGIAWNTEAFF. The CDR3 nucleotides are TGTGCCAGCAGCCAAGACCCAGGGGGAATCGCATGGAACACTGAAGCTTTCTTT. This chain connects TRBV3-1 (or the pseudogene TRBV3-2) to TRBJ1-1; TRBD1 aligns across 7 bases. Germline V gene sequence: CDR1 LGHDT, CDR2 YNNKEL (reference sequence). V was clipped by 0 bases and J by 1 base; unmatched bases: 11. The CDR3 totals 18 residues.

The J gene is TRBJ2-1, the V gene TRBV7-3, with TRBD1 matching over 11 bases. Germline trimming cut 2 bases from V and 7 bases from J; bases unmatched to any gene: 7. CDR3 size: 16 residues. Per germline, CDR1 SGHTA and CDR2 FQGTGA. The CDR3 DNA sequence: TGTGCCAGCAGCTTATGGTCCGGGACAGGGGGAAATGAGCAGTTCTTC. It translates to CASSLWSGTGGNEQFF.

The J gene is TRBJ2-6, the V gene TRBV7-8, with TRBD2 as a possible D gene (5 bases). Per the germline V gene, CDR1 is SGHVS and CDR2 is FQNEAQ. V gave up 5 bases and J gave up 0 bases, with 11 bases separating them. The CDR3 has 16 residues. This CDR3 is CASSNRDPSGANVLTF. In DNA form, the CDR3 reads TGTGCCAGCAGCAACCGGGATCCCTCTGGGGCCAACGTCCTGACTTTC.

This chain connects TRBV10-3 to TRBJ2-3; 8 bases fit TRBD2. Germline V CDR1 and CDR2: ENHRY, SYGVKD. The CDR3 extends over 15 amino acids. Trimming removed 8 bases from V and 0 bases from J; junction bases left unmatched: 7. Here the CDR3 DNA reads TGTGCCATCCTGGAGCGGGGGACGAGCACAGATACGCAGTATTTT. Protein sequence: CAILERGTSTDTQYF.

This clone was seen repeatedly, ten times or more. The rearrangement uses TRBV5-1 and TRBJ1-6; 8 bases map to TRBD1. J gave up 4 bases and V 0 bases, and 3 bases lay outside the gene matches. This CDR3 has 16 amino acids. Germline values: CDR1 SGHRS, CDR2 YFSETQ. This CDR3 is CASSLGQGIYNSPLHF. In nucleotides, the CDR3 is TGCGCCAGCAGCTTGGGACAGGGGATTTATAATTCACCCCTCCACTTT. The full variable domain, completed using reference TRBV5-1 and TRBJ1-6, is KAGVTQTPRYLIKTRGQQVTLSCSPISGHRSVSWYQQTPGQGLQFLFEYFSETQRNKGNFPGRFSGRQFSNSRSEMNVSTLELGDSALYLCASSLGQGIYNSPLHFGNGTRLTVT.

The chain links TRBV15 to TRBJ1-1; D call uncertain. The germline gives CDR1 LNHNV, CDR2 YYDKDF (reference sequence). The CDR3 runs 13 residues. Trimming pared 4 bases from V and 3 bases from J, leaving 9 bases between. As DNA, the CDR3 is TGTGCCACCAGCATGGGCTCGGACACTGAAGCTTTCTTT. This translates into CATSMGSDTEAFF.

This chain connects TRBV12-3 or TRBV12-4 to TRBJ2-3; tentatively, D is TRBD2 (5 bases). Deletions cut 11 bases from V and 1 base from J, with 13 bases between. This CDR3 has 13 residues. This chain's CDR3 is CASRRVRTDTQYF. The CDR3 nucleotides read TGTGCCTCGCGGCGGGTGCGCACAGATACGCAGTATTTT.